This T cell receptor beta chain appears in the sequencing data of a study of metastatic and nonmetastatic thyroid tumors. Study details: Repertoire data that came from the blood and tumor or nodule tissue of malignant and benign thyroid patients were compared.

Treatment of any kind had been given to no patient before thyroid surgery. This clone has at least ten counts. The antigen remains undetermined. The authors' processing: A classifier of distant metastasis in papillary thyroid cancer was built from CDR3 differences (across clinicopathological groups). MiXCR was used by TCRdb to re-call the PCR reads. The V and J calls, along with clone size, are taken from TCRdb and not from the paper's own processing. The sample includes 9,600 or so clones, about a tenth seen only once; the top ten take around 7.1%. Findings of the study overall: Benign nodules were reported to have significantly lower TCR beta diversity than malignant thyroid tumors, in blood and tumor.

This TCR was sampled from a female donor with papillary thyroid cancer or a benign thyroid nodule (not recorded which). Some clones in this sample may be carry-over from other donors' samples. The sequenced sample was tumor tissue.

The CDR3 protein is CASSRDRGVSETQYF. DNA for the CDR3: TGTGCCAGCAGCCGCGACAGGGGGGTTAGCGAGACCCAGTACTTC. The chain uses TRBV11-2 and TRBJ2-5; TRBD1 agrees at 9 bases. The CDR3 spans 15 residues. The ends lost 5 bases at V and 5 bases at J; junction bases unmatched: 9. Germline CDR1 is SGHAT and CDR2 is FQNNGV.